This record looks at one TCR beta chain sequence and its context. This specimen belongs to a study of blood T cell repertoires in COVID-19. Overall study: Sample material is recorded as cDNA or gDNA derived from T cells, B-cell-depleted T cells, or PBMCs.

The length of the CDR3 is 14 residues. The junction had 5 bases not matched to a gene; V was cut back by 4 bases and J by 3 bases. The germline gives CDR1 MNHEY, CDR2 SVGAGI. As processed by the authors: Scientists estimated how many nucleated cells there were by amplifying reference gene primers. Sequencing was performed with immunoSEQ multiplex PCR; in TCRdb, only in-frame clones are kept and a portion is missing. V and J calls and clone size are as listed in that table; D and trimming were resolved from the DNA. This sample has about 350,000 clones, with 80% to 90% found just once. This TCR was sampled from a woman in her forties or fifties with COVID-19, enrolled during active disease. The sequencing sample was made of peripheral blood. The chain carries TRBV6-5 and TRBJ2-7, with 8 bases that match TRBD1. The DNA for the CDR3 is TGTGCCAGCAGTTCAGGACAGGGTCACTACGAGCAGTACTTC. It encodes CASSSGQGHYEQYF.